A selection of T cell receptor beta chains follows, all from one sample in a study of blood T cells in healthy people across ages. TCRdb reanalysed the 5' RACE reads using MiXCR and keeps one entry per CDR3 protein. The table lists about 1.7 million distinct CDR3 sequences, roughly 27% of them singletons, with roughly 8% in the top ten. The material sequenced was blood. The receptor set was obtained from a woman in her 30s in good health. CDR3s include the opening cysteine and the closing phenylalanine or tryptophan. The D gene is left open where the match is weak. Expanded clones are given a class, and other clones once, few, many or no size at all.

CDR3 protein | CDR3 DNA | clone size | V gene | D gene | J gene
CASSSSGGRQDTQYF | TGTGCCAGCAGCTCTTCCGGGGGGCGTCAAGATACGCAGTATTTT | once | TRBV12-3/TRBV12-4 | . | TRBJ2-3
CASSLGQSQFF | TGTGCCAGCAGCTTAGGACAGTCTCAGTTCTTC | . | TRBV7-6 | . | TRBJ2-1
CASSYPASTNHGYTF | TGTGCCAGCAGTTACCCGGCTTCCACTAACCATGGCTACACCTTC | . | TRBV6-6 | . | TRBJ1-2
CASSSRGASGYTF | TGTGCCAGCAGTTCCCGGGGTGCAAGTGGCTACACCTTC | . | TRBV2 | . | TRBJ1-2
CSASQGGGVANTEAFF | TGCAGTGCTAGTCAGGGCGGAGGTGTAGCGAACACTGAAGCTTTCTTT | . | TRBV20-1 | . | TRBJ1-1
CAIGFRNSPLHF | TGTGCCATCGGTTTTCGGAATTCACCCCTCCACTTT | . | TRBV10-3 | . | TRBJ1-6
CSARPSGRAADEQFF | TGCAGTGCTAGACCTAGCGGGAGGGCCGCTGATGAGCAGTTCTTC | . | TRBV20-1 | TRBD2 | TRBJ2-1
CTSRGANPAYEQYF | TGCACCAGCAGAGGAGCTAATCCCGCCTACGAGCAGTACTTC | . | TRBV5-1 | . | TRBJ2-7
CSAQLAGNEQFF | TGCAGTGCCCAACTAGCGGGCAATGAGCAGTTCTTC | . | TRBV20-1 | TRBD2 | TRBJ2-1
CASSSGQGRTQYF | TGTGCCAGCAGCTCCGGACAGGGTAGGACCCAGTACTTC | many | TRBV7-3 | TRBD1 | TRBJ2-5
CASSSGTRGRYNEQFF | TGTGCCAGCAGCTCCGGGACTAGAGGTCGGTACAATGAGCAGTTCTTC | . | TRBV6-5 | TRBD2 | TRBJ2-1
CSARGTRDRAKNIQYF | TGCAGTGCTAGGGGAACGAGAGACAGAGCCAAAAACATTCAGTACTTC | few | TRBV20-1 | . | TRBJ2-4
CSVSSGGGYEQYF | TGCAGTGTATCCAGCGGGGGGGGCTACGAGCAGTACTTC | few | TRBV20-1 | TRBD2 | TRBJ2-7
CAHPGTGHHEQYF | TGTGCCCATCCGGGGACAGGGCACCACGAGCAGTACTTC | many | TRBV5-6 | TRBD1 | TRBJ2-7
CASSFRVSINEKRFF | TGTGCCAGCAGTTTCCGGGTTTCAATTAATGAAAAACGGTTTTTT | . | TRBV27 | . | TRBJ1-4
CASSGFRLTDTQYF | TGTGCCAGCAGTGGTTTCAGACTCACAGATACGCAGTATTTT | few | TRBV2 | . | TRBJ2-3
CASMRPGSYTGELFF | TGTGCCAGCATGAGGCCGGGGTCGTATACCGGGGAGCTGTTTTTT | . | TRBV12-3/TRBV12-4 | . | TRBJ2-2
CATSRGDTEDPTSSYNEQFF | TGTGCCACCAGCAGAGGAGACACAGAAGACCCAACAAGCTCCTACAATGAGCAGTTCTTC | . | TRBV15 | . | TRBJ2-1
CASSLTSGQVSQYF | TGTGCCAGCAGCCTAACCTCGGGACAGGTATCGCAGTATTTT | . | TRBV12-3/TRBV12-4 | TRBD1 | TRBJ2-3
CASSLVYRGMAKNIQYF | TGTGCCAGCAGCTTAGTATACAGGGGGATGGCCAAAAACATTCAGTACTTC | many | TRBV7-8 | TRBD1 | TRBJ2-4
CASSSTAWGHGYTF | TGTGCCAGCAGTTCAACTGCCTGGGGCCATGGCTACACCTTC | . | TRBV28 | . | TRBJ1-2
CATRRDRAYEQYF | TGTGCCACCCGGAGGGACCGCGCTTACGAGCAGTACTTC | . | TRBV6-5 | . | TRBJ2-7
CASRPPSSEQYF | TGTGCCAGCAGGCCCCCTAGCTCCGAGCAGTACTTC | . | TRBV6-5 | . | TRBJ2-7
CASSERVTYEQYF | TGTGCCAGCAGCGAGCGGGTTACCTACGAGCAGTACTTC | . | TRBV12-3/TRBV12-4 | . | TRBJ2-7
CAGSSRQGAVGYTF | TGTGCCGGCAGTTCCAGACAGGGGGCGGTAGGCTACACCTTC | once | TRBV27 | TRBD1 | TRBJ1-2
CRIQWIKTYSNQPQHF | TGCAGAATACAATGGATCAAGACCTATAGCAATCAGCCCCAGCATTTT | few | TRBV20-1 | . | TRBJ1-5
CAISEGRSSYEQYF | TGTGCCATCAGTGAAGGCCGAAGCTCCTACGAGCAGTACTTC | many | TRBV10-3 | . | TRBJ2-7
CATSDSRDREGEQYF | TGTGCCACCAGTGATTCCCGGGACAGGGAAGGGGAGCAGTACTTC | many | TRBV24-1 | TRBD1 | TRBJ2-7
CASSYPDREQFF | TGTGCCAGCAGTTACCCGGACCGCGAGCAGTTCTTC | . | TRBV6-2/TRBV6-3 | . | TRBJ2-1